The clone carrying this T cell receptor beta chain was detected many times. As yet, its antigen is unknown. The data originate from a study of T-cell reconstitution after alpha-beta-depleted transplantation in children. Study-level points and caveats: There were reportedly several hundred expanded graft clones from which alpha-beta T cells came about two months after transplant. Surviving recipient T cells and thymic progenitors accounted for the high day-60 TCRbeta diversity observed in some patients. One year post-transplant, T-cell counts and diversity were largely derived from T cells produced anew.

This sample's TCRbeta library carried unique molecular identifier barcodes. TCRdb ran MiXCR on the PCR reads and lists one entry per CDR3 protein. The sample lists hundreds of thousands of distinct CDR3 sequences, around 25% occurring once. The clonotype was recovered from a girl aged 2-10 years with Fanconi anemia, due to receive a stem cell transplant. The sequencing here drew on PBMCs, taken before TCRalphabeta/CD19-depleted stem cell transplant.

The CDR3 DNA sequence: TGTGCCAGCAGCTTAACAGGAACATACGAGCAGTACTTC. Amino acid sequence: CASSLTGTYEQYF. The V and J genes are TRBV7-3 and TRBJ2-7; no firm D call. The V end was cut by 0 bases, the J end by 4 bases, with 7 bases between. CDR3 length: 13 amino acids. Germline V gives CDR1 SGHTA, CDR2 FQGTGA.